The 27 T cell receptor beta chains reported below all come from one sample, sequenced in a study of shared clonotypes between healthy human individuals. TCRdb's table, derived via immunoSEQ multiplex PCR, lists solely in-frame clones and lacks some. The sample has fewer than 1.6 million clones, approximately 98.5% seen once. Sequenced material: naive CD4+ T cells sorted from blood. Subset described: CD45RA+ positively selected. The receptor source for this set is a man aged 25 to 45 in good health.

The chain employs TRBV19 and TRBJ2-5; 10 bases are a match to TRBD1. The CDR3 has 15 residues. Germline-derived CDR1 and CDR2 are LNHDA and SQIVND (reference sequence). The ends lost 6 bases at V and 4 bases at J; junction bases unmatched: 8. In nucleotides, the CDR3 is TGTGCCAGTAGCCGGCTGGACAGGGGGTTAGAGACCCAGTACTTC. This gives the protein CASSRLDRGLETQYF.

This sequence joins TRBV5-4 and TRBJ2-3; D assignment may be TRBD1 or TRBD2 (5 bases each). The CDR3 contains 15 residues. Trimming cost V 0 bases and J 3 bases, with 11 bases left between them. CDR1 is SGHNT and CDR2 is YYREEE in the germline V gene (reference sequence). Here the CDR3 DNA reads TGTGCCAGCAGCTTGGCCTGGGGGAAGACAGATACGCAGTATTTT. Its translation is CASSLAWGKTDTQYF.

This chain uses TRBV28 with TRBJ1-1, with a weak D call TRBD1 (5 bases). The CDR3 length is 15 residues. Trimming left V 4 bases short and J 9 bases short, with 21 bases between. Germline lookup yields CDR1 MDHEN and CDR2 SYDVKM. CDR3 nucleotides: TGTGCCAGCAGTTCCCCCGGGCCTCAGGGTAAGAAAGCTTTCTTT. As protein: CASSSPGPQGKKAFF.

The chain carries TRBV29-1 and TRBJ1-1; D is unresolved. Trimming removed 7 bases from V and 2 bases from J, with 14 bases in between. The CDR3 totals 13 residues. Germline V gene data show CDR1 as SQVTM and CDR2 as ANQGSEA. CDR3 loop: CSASWPPNTEAFF. DNA for the CDR3: TGCAGCGCATCTTGGCCCCCAAACACTGAAGCTTTCTTT.

CDR3 sequence: CASSALGLAGAGEQFF. The CDR3 region has the DNA TGCGCCAGCAGCGCCCTGGGACTAGCGGGAGCCGGTGAGCAGTTCTTC. The chain joins TRBV5-1 to TRBJ2-1; TRBD2 matches 14 bases. After removal of 4 bases from V and 9 bases from J, the junction contained 9 bases not matched to a gene. Germline V CDR1 and CDR2: SGHRS, YFSETQ. The CDR3 runs to 16 residues.

The gene calls are TRBV19 and TRBJ2-2, with 9 bases matching TRBD1. The CDR3 has 16 amino acids. Germline values: CDR1 LNHDA, CDR2 SQIVND (reference sequence). V dropped 5 bases and J dropped 4; count of bases not matched to a gene: 8. The CDR3 DNA reads TGTGCCAGTAGTGGTCCGGGACAGGGACCCACCGGGGAGCTGTTTTTT. Its protein product is CASSGPGQGPTGELFF.

The V call is TRBV11-2, the J call TRBJ1-2, with D uncertain. V was trimmed by 2 bases and J by 2 bases, leaving 18 bases between them. CDR3 length: 17 amino acids. The germline gives CDR1 SGHAT, CDR2 FQNNGV. The CDR3 DNA sequence: TGTGCCAGCAGCTTACTTTCCCGACGGCCGTCCAACTATGGCTACACCTTC. It encodes CASSLLSRRPSNYGYTF. The full variable domain, with the rest looked up from reference TRBV11-2 and TRBJ1-2, is EAGVAQSPRYKIIEKRQSVAFWCNPISGHATLYWYQQILGQGPKLLIQFQNNGVVDDSQLPKDRFSAERLKGVDSTLKIQPAKLEDSAVYLCASSLLSRRPSNYGYTFGSGTRLTVV.

Turning to this clone: The junction shows a germline mismatch at one end, possibly a read error. The chain employs TRBV6-5 and TRBJ1-3; no firm D call. Germline V gene lookup returns CDR1 MNHEY and CDR2 SVGAGI. The CDR3 loop spans 13 amino acids. CDR3 DNA sequence: TGTGCAAGCAGATATCTCGGAGGAAACACCATATATTTT. This gives the protein CASRYLGGNTIYF.

The chain employs TRBV11-1 and TRBJ2-3, with D perhaps assigned TRBD1 or TRBD2 (5 bases each). Germline CDR1 SGHAT, CDR2 FQDESV (reference sequence). The CDR3 sequence is 15 residues long. The V end was cut by 2 bases, the J end by 4 bases, with 13 bases between. The CDR3 loop reads CASSLFRQGPDTQYF. CDR3 DNA: TGTGCCAGCAGCTTATTCCGGCAGGGACCAGATACGCAGTATTTT.

The rearrangement links TRBV2 to TRBJ2-1; D is unresolved. V lost 4 bases to trimming and J lost 10 bases, with 8 bases between them. CDR1 SNHLY and CDR2 FYNNEI come from the germline V gene. The CDR3 contains 11 residues. CDR3 sequence: CASSVRSEQFF. DNA for the CDR3: TGTGCCAGCAGTGTAAGGTCCGAGCAGTTCTTC.

The CDR3 spells CASSLGLIAGSPDTQYF. The CDR3 DNA sequence: TGTGCCAGCAGCTTGGGTTTAATAGCGGGTTCCCCAGATACGCAGTATTTT. This sequence joins TRBV11-1 and TRBJ2-3; TRBD2 agrees at 7 bases. After removal of 3 bases from V and 4 bases from J, the junction contained 13 bases not matched to a gene. The CDR3 consists of 17 residues. Looked up from germline, CDR1 is SGHAT and CDR2 is FQDESV (reference sequence).

A single count supports this clone. This chain connects TRBV5-1 to TRBJ2-5; D gene unclear. This CDR3 comprises 12 residues. Germline assignment: CDR1 SGHRS and CDR2 YFSETQ. Trimming removed 2 bases at V and 5 bases at J, with 7 bases between. The CDR3 here is CASSFLSETQYF. The CDR3, as DNA: TGCGCCAGCAGCTTCCTAAGCGAGACCCAGTACTTC.

The chain employs TRBV28 and TRBJ1-1; 11 bases fit TRBD1. With 4 bases clipped from V and 5 bases from J, the junction kept 6 bases outside the gene matches. There are 15 residues in the CDR3. Germline-derived CDR1 and CDR2 are MDHEN and SYDVKM. CDR3 nucleotide sequence: TGTGCCAGCAGTTGGGGGACAGGGGGAAGAACTGAAGCTTTCTTT. Translated: CASSWGTGGRTEAFF.

V usage is TRBV19 and J usage is TRBJ2-7, with D uncertain. The CDR3 totals 16 residues. V was pared by 3 bases and J by 0 bases, with 15 bases between. From germline, CDR1 is LNHDA and CDR2 SQIVND (reference sequence). The CDR3 loop reads CASSITRSRSSYEQYF. The CDR3 bases are TGTGCCAGTAGTATCACTCGCAGCAGATCCTCCTACGAGCAGTACTTC.

The CDR3 loop reads CASSLVFQGNQPQHF. Here the CDR3 DNA reads TGTGCCAGCAGCTTAGTTTTCCAGGGGAATCAGCCCCAGCATTTT. The V gene is TRBV7-2, the J gene TRBJ1-5; a possible D gene is TRBD1 (6 bases). The germline V gene has CDR1 SGHTA and CDR2 FQGNSA. CDR3 length equals 15 residues. Trimming cost V 1 base and J 4 bases, with 11 bases left between them.

J is TRBJ2-2 and V is TRBV7-2, with unresolved D. The germline CDR1 and CDR2 sequences are SGHTA and FQGNSA. Between the trimmed V and J ends, which lost 1 base and 0 bases, there was a span of 3 bases. The CDR3 length is 14 residues. The CDR3: CASSLDPNTGELFF. CDR3 DNA: TGTGCCAGCAGCTTAGACCCGAACACCGGGGAGCTGTTTTTT. The variable domain in full, with the rest retrieved from reference TRBV7-2 and TRBJ2-2, is GAGVSQSPSNKVTEKGKDVELRCDPISGHTALYWYRQSLGQGLEFLIYFQGNSAPDKSGLPSDRFSAERTGGSVSTLTIQRTQQEDSAVYLCASSLDPNTGELFFGEGSRLTVL.

As regards this clone: Other nucleotide sequences in the sample specify the same CDR3. This CDR3 reads CASSSGQGSYNEQFF. In nucleotides, the CDR3 is TGCGCCAGCAGCTCAGGACAGGGGTCCTACAATGAGCAGTTCTTC. The chain joins TRBV5-1 to TRBJ2-1; 9 bases map to TRBD1. Germline V lookup: CDR1 SGHRS, CDR2 YFSETQ. The CDR3 runs 15 residues. V dropped 3 bases and J dropped 1; count of bases not matched to a gene: 2. Drawing the rest from reference TRBV5-1 and TRBJ2-1, the complete variable domain is KAGVTQTPRYLIKTRGQQVTLSCSPISGHRSVSWYQQTPGQGLQFLFEYFSETQRNKGNFPGRFSGRQFSNSRSEMNVSTLELGDSALYLCASSSGQGSYNEQFFGPGTRLTVL.

The rearrangement uses TRBV7-8 and TRBJ1-4; the D gene is possibly TRBD1 (6 bases). V shed 4 bases and J shed 2 bases, with 11 bases lying between them. The CDR3 runs 15 residues. Germline V lookup: CDR1 SGHVS, CDR2 FQNEAQ. The chain's CDR3 is CASSSYRATNEKLFF. The CDR3 region has the DNA TGTGCCAGCAGCTCGTACAGGGCTACTAATGAAAAACTGTTTTTT.

This chain connects TRBV7-3 to TRBJ2-3, with a tentative D call TRBD1 (5 bases). The ends were cut back, 5 bases at V and 6 bases at J, with 21 bases in the middle. CDR1 is SGHTA, CDR2 FQGTGA, per germline. The CDR3 extends over 16 amino acids. In DNA, the CDR3 is TGTGCCAGCAGCGCAAAGGGGTGGGCCCGCAAGGATACGCAGTATTTT. Its protein is CASSAKGWARKDTQYF.

The genes are TRBV27 and TRBJ2-1; 11 bases agree with TRBD2. The CDR3 runs 17 residues. The V segment lost 2 bases and the J segment 6 bases; nucleotides outside the gene matches: 9. From germline, CDR1 is MNHEY and CDR2 SMNVEV (reference sequence). CDR3 in amino acids: CASSLRSSGRFGNEQFF. CDR3 DNA sequence: TGTGCCAGCAGTTTACGGTCTAGCGGGAGGTTCGGCAATGAGCAGTTCTTC.

The rearrangement links TRBV27 to TRBJ2-3, with D possibly being TRBD2 (7 bases). The CDR3 spans 16 residues. CDR1 is MNHEY and CDR2 is SMNVEV in the germline V gene (reference sequence). V was shortened by 5 bases and J by 2 bases, with 17 bases between the two germline ends. The CDR3 is CASSRGGSSYTDTQYF. The DNA of the CDR3 is TGTGCCAGCAGTAGGGGGGGGAGTTCTTACACAGATACGCAGTATTTT.

Regarding this clone: The sample carries other DNA sequences with the same CDR3. This chain uses TRBV5-1 with TRBJ1-2; 9 nucleotides align to TRBD1. The germline V gene has CDR1 SGHRS and CDR2 YFSETQ. The CDR3 loop spans 14 amino acids. After removal of 0 bases from V and 8 bases from J, the junction contained 5 bases not matched to a gene. CDR3 bases: TGCGCCAGCAGCTTGGTGGACAGGGGTCACGGCTACACCTTC. It yields the protein CASSLVDRGHGYTF.

This rearrangement joins TRBV7-9 to TRBJ2-7; tentative D call: TRBD2 (5 bases). The CDR3 is made up of 13 amino acids. V was clipped by 0 bases and J by 6 bases, with 9 bases between them. Per germline, CDR1 SEHNR and CDR2 FQNEAQ (reference sequence). The CDR3 sequence is CASSLAGVSEQYF. The CDR3 DNA reads TGTGCCAGCAGCTTAGCGGGAGTCTCCGAGCAGTACTTC. The full variable domain, its missing parts supplied by reference TRBV7-9 and TRBJ2-7, is DTGVSQNPRHKITKRGQNVTFRCDPISEHNRLYWYRQTLGQGPEFLTYFQNEAQLEKSRLLSDRFSAERPKGSFSTLEIQRTEQGDSAMYLCASSLAGVSEQYFGPGTRLTVT.

This chain links TRBV19 with TRBJ1-3; D is possibly TRBD1 (6 bases). CDR3 length: 20 amino acids. Trimming pared 10 bases from V and 0 bases from J, leaving 31 bases between. Germline V CDR1 and CDR2: LNHDA, SQIVND (reference sequence). The CDR3 DNA reads TGTGCCACCAGGGGCCCTCTCAAGATGTTATCTACAACCTCTGGAAACACCATATATTTT. It translates to CATRGPLKMLSTTSGNTIYF.

For this clone: This specimen includes other DNA sequences encoding the same CDR3. The gene calls are TRBV7-9 and TRBJ2-2, with unresolved D. CDR1 and CDR2 (germline): SEHNR, FQNEAQ (reference sequence). This CDR3 contains 13 residues. V was clipped by 3 bases and J by 1 base, with 3 bases between them. The chain's CDR3 is CASSFGNTGELFF. The CDR3 region has the DNA TGTGCCAGCAGCTTTGGGAACACCGGGGAGCTGTTTTTT.

This rearrangement joins TRBV4-1 to TRBJ2-3, with 7 nucleotides matching TRBD1. The CDR3 is made up of 17 amino acids. Germline-derived CDR1 and CDR2 are MGHRA and YSYEKL. J was trimmed by 7 bases and V by 2 bases; bases with no gene match: 15. In DNA form, the CDR3 reads TGCGCCAGCAGCCAAACTACAGGGGACCATATATCAAATACGCAGTATTTT. Translating gives CASSQTTGDHISNTQYF.

Of note for this clone: The sample has other DNA sequences that encode this CDR3 too. This chain's CDR3 is CASSLAGGNYGYTF. In nucleotides, the CDR3 is TGTGCCAGCAGCTTAGCCGGGGGCAACTATGGCTACACCTTC. This chain connects TRBV7-2 to TRBJ1-2; D possibly corresponds to TRBD1 (6 bases). Trimming removed 0 bases at V and 2 bases at J, with 7 bases between. This CDR3 is 14 amino acids long. Germline CDR1 SGHTA, CDR2 FQGNSA.